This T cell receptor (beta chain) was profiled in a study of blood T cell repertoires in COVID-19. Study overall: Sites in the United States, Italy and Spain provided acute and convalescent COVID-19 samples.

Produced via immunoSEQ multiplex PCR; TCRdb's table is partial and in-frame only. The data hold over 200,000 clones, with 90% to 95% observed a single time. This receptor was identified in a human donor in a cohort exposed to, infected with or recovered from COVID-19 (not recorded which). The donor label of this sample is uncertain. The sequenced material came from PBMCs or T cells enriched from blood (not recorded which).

CDR3 DNA: TGTGCCATCAGTGGTTCGTATAGGACAGGGGGCGACGGCACTGAAGCTTTCTTT. The encoded protein is CAISGSYRTGGDGTEAFF. The chain couples TRBV10-3 to TRBJ1-1; the match to TRBD1 covers 11 bases. The germline gives CDR1 ENHRY, CDR2 SYGVKD. J was trimmed by 4 bases and V by 4 bases; bases with no gene match: 14. The CDR3 has 18 amino acids.